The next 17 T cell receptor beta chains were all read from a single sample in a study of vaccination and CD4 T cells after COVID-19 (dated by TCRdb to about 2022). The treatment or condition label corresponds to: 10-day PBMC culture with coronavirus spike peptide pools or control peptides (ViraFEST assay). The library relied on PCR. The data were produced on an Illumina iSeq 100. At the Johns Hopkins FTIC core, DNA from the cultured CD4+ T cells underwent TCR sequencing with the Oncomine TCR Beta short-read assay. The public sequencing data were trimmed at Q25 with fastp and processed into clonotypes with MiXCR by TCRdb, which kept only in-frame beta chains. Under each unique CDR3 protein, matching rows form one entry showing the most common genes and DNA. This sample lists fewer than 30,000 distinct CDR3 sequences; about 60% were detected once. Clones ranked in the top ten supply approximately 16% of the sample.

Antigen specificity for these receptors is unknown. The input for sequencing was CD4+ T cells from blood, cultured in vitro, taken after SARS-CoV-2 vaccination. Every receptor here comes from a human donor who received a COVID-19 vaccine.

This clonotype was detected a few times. The CDR3 loop is CASSAVEGRWNQPQHF. As DNA, the CDR3 is TGTGCCAGCAGTGCAGTAGAGGGGCGGTGGAATCAGCCCCAGCATTTT. The chain combines TRBV2 with TRBJ1-5, with D possibly TRBD1 on 5 matching bases. The CDR3 has 16 residues. Germline assignment: CDR1 SNHLY and CDR2 FYNNEI. Deletions cut 4 bases from V and 4 bases from J, with 17 bases between.

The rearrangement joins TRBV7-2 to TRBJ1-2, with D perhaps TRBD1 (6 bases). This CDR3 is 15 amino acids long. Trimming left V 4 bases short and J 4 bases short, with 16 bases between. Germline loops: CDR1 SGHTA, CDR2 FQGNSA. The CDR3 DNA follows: TGTACCAGCAGCTCCGAATCGGGACAATTCTATGGCTACACCTTC. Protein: CTSSSESGQFYGYTF.

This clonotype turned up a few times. CDR3 residues: CASSPRARGTQYF. The CDR3 DNA follows: TGTGCCAGCAGTCCCCGGGCGAGGGGCACCCAGTACTTC. V usage is TRBV6-1 and J usage is TRBJ2-5; D may be TRBD1 or TRBD2 (5 bases each). CDR1 MNHNS and CDR2 SASEGT come from the germline V gene. The CDR3 is 13 residues long. Trimming left V 5 bases short and J 8 bases short, with 15 bases between.

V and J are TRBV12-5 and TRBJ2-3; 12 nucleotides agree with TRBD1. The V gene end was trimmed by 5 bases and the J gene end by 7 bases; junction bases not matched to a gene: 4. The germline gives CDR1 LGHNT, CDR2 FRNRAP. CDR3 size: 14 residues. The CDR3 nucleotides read TGTGCTAGTGGTCCGGGACAGGGGGCCAATACGCAGTATTTT. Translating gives CASGPGQGANTQYF.

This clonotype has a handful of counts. CDR3: CASSLGGAGQPQHF. The CDR3 nucleotides are TGTGCCAGCAGCTTAGGGGGGGCCGGGCAGCCCCAGCATTTT. The chain combines TRBV7-9 with TRBJ1-5, with D perhaps matching TRBD1 (6 bases). The CDR3 sequence is 14 residues long. Trimming took off 1 base at V and 7 bases at J, with 11 bases between the two ends. In germline, CDR1 is SEHNR, CDR2 FQNEAQ (reference sequence).

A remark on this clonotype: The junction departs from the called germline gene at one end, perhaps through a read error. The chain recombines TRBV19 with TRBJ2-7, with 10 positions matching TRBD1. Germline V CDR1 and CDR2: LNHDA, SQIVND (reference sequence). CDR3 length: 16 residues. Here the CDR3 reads CASSMGQGIGVNEQYF. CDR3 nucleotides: TGTGCTAGTAGTATGGGACAGGGGATTGGGGTGAACGAGCAGTACTTC.

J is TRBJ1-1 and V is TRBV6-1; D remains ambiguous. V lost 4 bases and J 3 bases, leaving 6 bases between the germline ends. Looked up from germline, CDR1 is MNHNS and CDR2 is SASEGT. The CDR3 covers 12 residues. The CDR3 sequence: CASSARHTEAFF. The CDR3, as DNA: TGTGCCAGCAGTGCCAGGCACACTGAAGCTTTCTTT.

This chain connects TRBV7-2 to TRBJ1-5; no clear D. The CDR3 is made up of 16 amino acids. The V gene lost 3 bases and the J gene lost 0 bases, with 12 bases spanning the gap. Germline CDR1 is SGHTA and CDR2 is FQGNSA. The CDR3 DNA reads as TGTGCCAGCAGCTTTTTGTCGGGTCTTAGCAATCAGCCCCAGCATTTT. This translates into CASSFLSGLSNQPQHF.

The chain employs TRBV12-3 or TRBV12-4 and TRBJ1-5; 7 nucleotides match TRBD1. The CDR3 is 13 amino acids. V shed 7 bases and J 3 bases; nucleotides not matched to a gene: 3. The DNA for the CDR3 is TGTGCCAGCACAGGGGGTTACAATCAGCCCCAGCATTTT. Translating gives CASTGGYNQPQHF.

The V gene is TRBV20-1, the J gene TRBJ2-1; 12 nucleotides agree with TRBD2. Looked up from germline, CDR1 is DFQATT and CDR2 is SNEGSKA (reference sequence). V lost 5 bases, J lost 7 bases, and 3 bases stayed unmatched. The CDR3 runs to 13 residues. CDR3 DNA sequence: TGCAGTGCTGTTACTAGCGGGGGGAATGAGCAGTTCTTC. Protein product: CSAVTSGGNEQFF.

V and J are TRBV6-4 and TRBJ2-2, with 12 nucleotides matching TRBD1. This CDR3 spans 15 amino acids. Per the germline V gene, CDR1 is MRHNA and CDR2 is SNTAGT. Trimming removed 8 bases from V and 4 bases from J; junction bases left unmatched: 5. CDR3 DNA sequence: TGTGCCAGCGCTGGGACAGGGGGCATCACCGGGGAGCTGTTTTTT. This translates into CASAGTGGITGELFF.

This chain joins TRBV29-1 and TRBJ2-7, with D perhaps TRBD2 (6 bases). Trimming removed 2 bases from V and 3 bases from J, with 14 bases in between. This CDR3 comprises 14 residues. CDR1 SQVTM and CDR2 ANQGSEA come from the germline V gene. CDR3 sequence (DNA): TGCAGCGTTGAATTAGGAGGGTCTGGCTACGAGCAGTACTTC. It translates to CSVELGGSGYEQYF.

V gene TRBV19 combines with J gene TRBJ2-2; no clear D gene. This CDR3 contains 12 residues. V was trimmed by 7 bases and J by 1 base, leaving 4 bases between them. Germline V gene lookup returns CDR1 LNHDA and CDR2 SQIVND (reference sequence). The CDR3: CASKKNTGELFF. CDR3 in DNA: TGTGCCAGTAAGAAGAACACCGGGGAGCTGTTTTTT.

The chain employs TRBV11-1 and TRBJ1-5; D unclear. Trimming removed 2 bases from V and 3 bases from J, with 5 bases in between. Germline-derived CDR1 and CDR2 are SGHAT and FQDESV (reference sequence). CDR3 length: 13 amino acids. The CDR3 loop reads CASSLTDNQPQHF. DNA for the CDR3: TGTGCCAGCAGCTTAACCGACAATCAGCCCCAGCATTTT. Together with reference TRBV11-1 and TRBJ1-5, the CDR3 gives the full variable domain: EAEVAQSPRYKITEKSQAVAFWCDPISGHATLYWYRQILGQGPELLVQFQDESVVDDSQLPKDRFSAERLKGVDSTLKIQPAELGDSAMYLCASSLTDNQPQHFGDGTRLSIL.

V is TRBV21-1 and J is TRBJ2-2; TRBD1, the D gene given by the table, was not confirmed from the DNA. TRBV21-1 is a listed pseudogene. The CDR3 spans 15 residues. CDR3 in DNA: TGTGCCAGCAGCATACCGACAGGGGTAATCGGGGAGCTGTTTTTT. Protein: CASSIPTGVIGELFF.

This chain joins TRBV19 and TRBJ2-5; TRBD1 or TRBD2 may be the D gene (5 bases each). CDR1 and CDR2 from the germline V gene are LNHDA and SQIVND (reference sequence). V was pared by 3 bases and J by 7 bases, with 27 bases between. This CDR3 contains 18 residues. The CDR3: CASSILGRSASGSGTQYF. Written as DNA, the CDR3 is TGTGCCAGTAGTATTTTGGGGCGATCCGCGTCGGGGTCTGGGACCCAGTACTTC.

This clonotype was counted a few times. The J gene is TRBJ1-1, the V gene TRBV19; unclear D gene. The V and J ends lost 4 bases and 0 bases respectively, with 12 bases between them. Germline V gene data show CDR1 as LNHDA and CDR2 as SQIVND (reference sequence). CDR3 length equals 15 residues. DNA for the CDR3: TGTGCCAGTAGTAGAAACCGGGAAATGAACACTGAAGCTTTCTTT. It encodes CASSRNREMNTEAFF.